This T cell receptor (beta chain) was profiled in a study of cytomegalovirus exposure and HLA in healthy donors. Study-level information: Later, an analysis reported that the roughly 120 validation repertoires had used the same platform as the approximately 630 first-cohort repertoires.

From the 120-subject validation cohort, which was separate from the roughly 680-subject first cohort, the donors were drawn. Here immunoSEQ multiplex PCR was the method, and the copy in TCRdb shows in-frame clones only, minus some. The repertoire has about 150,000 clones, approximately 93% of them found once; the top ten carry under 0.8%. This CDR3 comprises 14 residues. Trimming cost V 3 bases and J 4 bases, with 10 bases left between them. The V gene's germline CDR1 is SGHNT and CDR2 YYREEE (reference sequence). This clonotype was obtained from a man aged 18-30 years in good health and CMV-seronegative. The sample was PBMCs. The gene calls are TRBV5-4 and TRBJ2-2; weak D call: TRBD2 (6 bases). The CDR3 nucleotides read TGTGCCAGCAGCTATTTGCGGGGCACCGGGGAGCTGTTTTTT. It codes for CASSYLRGTGELFF.